A single sample gave rise to the 24 T cell receptor beta chains below, sequenced in a study of read filtering for tumor transcriptome and immune sequencing (dated by TCRdb to 2018 to 2020). Sequencing instrument: Illumina HiSeq 4000. The Immunoverse kit was used to build TCR libraries from around 400 ng RNA, with molecular barcoded adaptors covering alpha/delta and beta/gamma chains. TCRdb trimmed public reads at Q25 via fastp, called clones via MiXCR and kept in-frame beta chains. Records with the same CDR3 protein are collapsed into one entry carrying the most frequent genes and DNA. Here the sample has 40,000 or so distinct CDR3 sequences; around 15% occur a single time. The ten largest account for approximately 6.5% of the sample. Sequencing was done on a sample of a population of CD138-negative cells sorted from bone marrow. The cell subset or site label of this sample denotes: bone marrow mononuclear cells depleted of CD138+ plasma/myeloma cells by negative magnetic selection. The receptors were sampled from a donor at least 40 years old with multiple myeloma.

The chain has TRBV12-3 or TRBV12-4 and TRBJ1-6; no clear D gene. V dropped 6 bases and J dropped 8 bases, with 8 bases sitting between them. The CDR3 covers 12 residues. Here the CDR3 reads CASRGNDSPLHF. In nucleotides, the CDR3 is TGTGCCAGCAGGGGGAATGATTCACCCCTCCACTTT.

This clonotype was counted at least ten times. V and J are TRBV6-1 and TRBJ1-5; unclear D gene. V was clipped by 5 bases and J by 7 bases, with 9 bases between them. The CDR3 runs to 12 residues. Per germline, CDR1 MNHNS and CDR2 SASEGT. CDR3 in amino acids: CASSYTGQPQHF. The CDR3 DNA reads as TGTGCCAGCAGTTACACGGGCCAGCCCCAGCATTTT.

With regard to this clonotype: A read error may produce the germline difference seen at one junction end. The chain carries TRBV7-2 and TRBJ2-7; 7 bases agree with TRBD2. The CDR3 consists of 15 residues. Germline CDR1 SGHTA, CDR2 FQGNSA. DNA of the CDR3: TGTGCCAGCAGCACAACTTGCGGGAGCGGGTACGAGCCGTACTTC. This codes for CASSTTCGSGYEPYF.

At least ten counts were recorded for this clonotype. The gene calls are TRBV12-3 or TRBV12-4 and TRBJ2-5; D tentatively reads TRBD1 or TRBD2 (5 bases each). The CDR3 length is 14 residues. V was pared by 4 bases and J by 4 bases, with 13 bases between. CDR3 in amino acids: CASSWVGDVETQYF. The CDR3 nucleotides read TGTGCCAGCAGTTGGGTTGGGGACGTAGAGACCCAGTACTTC.

This clonotype was counted ten times or more. The chain uses TRBV6-6 and TRBJ2-2, with D unresolved. V shed 4 bases and J shed 5 bases, with 5 bases lying between them. The CDR3 is made up of 12 amino acids. Germline loops: CDR1 MNHNY, CDR2 SVGAGI (reference sequence). CDR3 protein: CASSLKTGELFF. As DNA, the CDR3 is TGTGCCAGCAGTTTGAAAACCGGGGAGCTGTTTTTT.

This clonotype has a count of ten or more. The chain combines TRBV5-1 with TRBJ2-1; D may match TRBD1 or TRBD2 (5 bases each). CDR1 is SGHRS and CDR2 is YFSETQ in the germline V gene. The CDR3 loop spans 18 amino acids. V lost 4 bases, J lost 2 bases, and 22 bases lay in between. The CDR3 region is CASSQRMLGVRTYNEQFF. DNA of the CDR3: TGCGCCAGCAGCCAACGGATGTTGGGGGTCCGAACCTACAATGAGCAGTTCTTC.

Of note for this clonotype: The conserved phenylalanine or tryptophan normally closing the CDR3 is absent here, so this likely arose from a read error. The V gene is TRBV7-8, the J gene TRBJ1-1; the D is unclear. This CDR3 region has 13 residues. Germline V lookup: CDR1 SGHVS, CDR2 FQNEAQ. Trimming took 4 bases from V and 11 from J, leaving 17 bases between them. The CDR3 DNA sequence: TGTGCCAGCAGCTACGGACTTGACCGGGAGGCTTTCCTT. Translating it yields CASSYGLDREAFL.

This clonotype appeared many times. The chain employs TRBV28 and TRBJ1-3; tentative D call: TRBD1 (6 bases). Germline V CDR1 and CDR2: MDHEN, SYDVKM. Between the trimmed V and J ends, which lost 7 bases and 0 bases, there was a span of 16 bases. This CDR3 has 16 residues. The CDR3 DNA reads as TGTGCCAGCATCTGGGGGGGCCTCTTCTCTGGAAACACCATATATTTT. Residues: CASIWGGLFSGNTIYF.

This clonotype appeared many times. The V call is TRBV7-9, the J call TRBJ1-2; D not resolved. Germline lookup yields CDR1 SEHNR and CDR2 FQNEAQ (reference sequence). CDR3 size: 14 residues. Trimming removed 2 bases from V and 0 bases from J, with 7 bases in between. CDR3 loop: CASSLPTPNYGYTF. The CDR3 DNA is TGTGCCAGCAGCTTACCAACACCTAACTATGGCTACACCTTC.

In this sample, this clonotype turned up many times. This chain links TRBV28 with TRBJ1-4; TRBD1 matches 9 bases. The CDR3 runs 16 residues. The junction had 13 bases not matched to a gene; V was cut back by 7 bases and J by 7 bases. Germline lookup yields CDR1 MDHEN and CDR2 SYDVKM. DNA for the CDR3: TGTGCCAGCACCCCTGGAATGACAGGGGGGAGTGAAAAACTGTTTTTT. It is translated as CASTPGMTGGSEKLFF.

This clonotype was seen only a few times. This sequence joins TRBV7-8 and TRBJ2-7, with 9 nucleotides matching TRBD1. The CDR3 spans 15 residues. Germline CDR1 is SGHVS and CDR2 is FQNEAQ. Unmatched junction bases numbered 12, after V lost 6 bases and J lost 6 bases. This CDR3 is CASRRGAGQGSEQYF. CDR3 in DNA: TGTGCCAGCAGAAGGGGGGCGGGACAGGGCTCCGAGCAGTACTTC.

This clonotype has at least ten counts. This chain uses TRBV19 with TRBJ2-1; 12 bases fit TRBD2. This CDR3 has 15 amino acids. The V and J ends lost 6 bases and 4 bases, in that order; junction bases with no gene match: 4. CDR1 and CDR2 (germline): LNHDA, SQIVND (reference sequence). DNA for the CDR3: TGTGCCAGTAGCCCTAGCGGGAGGGGATACAATGAGCAGTTCTTC. As protein: CASSPSGRGYNEQFF.

This clonotype was detected ten times or more. The genes are TRBV5-1 and TRBJ2-1; 7 nucleotides align to TRBD1. The CDR3 totals 20 residues. V trimming: 4 bases; J trimming: 0 bases; junction bases outside the gene matches: 19. CDR1 and CDR2 (germline): SGHRS, YFSETQ. The CDR3 sequence: CASSKQPGTAKPSSYNEQFF. The CDR3 coding sequence is TGCGCCAGCAGCAAACAGCCCGGGACAGCCAAACCGAGCTCCTACAATGAGCAGTTCTTC.

This clonotype was seen at least ten times. V usage is TRBV7-9 and J usage is TRBJ1-2; 7 bases agree with TRBD1. Germline V gene lookup returns CDR1 SEHNR and CDR2 FQNEAQ (reference sequence). The CDR3 is 13 amino acids. V shed 8 bases, J shed 4 bases, and the junction held 7 bases outside the gene matches. This chain's CDR3 is CASEGTGAYGYTF. The CDR3 bases are TGTGCCAGCGAGGGCACAGGGGCCTATGGCTACACCTTC.

This clonotype was detected ten times or more. The chain is built from TRBV3-1 and TRBJ2-2; no firm D call. V dropped 1 base and J dropped 4 bases, with 7 bases sitting between them. This CDR3 has 14 residues. Germline lookup yields CDR1 LGHDT and CDR2 YNNKEL (reference sequence). CDR3 in amino acids: CASSQGLGTGELFF. In nucleotides, the CDR3 is TGTGCCAGCAGCCAAGGGCTCGGCACCGGGGAGCTGTTTTTT. Full variable domain (outside the CDR3, taken from reference TRBV3-1 and TRBJ2-2): DTAVSQTPKYLVTQMGNDKSIKCEQNLGHDTMYWYKQDSKKFLKIMFSYNNKELIINETVPNRFSPKSPDKAHLNLHINSLELGDSAVYFCASSQGLGTGELFFGEGSRLTVL.

The sample holds many counts of this clonotype. CDR3 protein: CASSLSLAQNNEQFF. In DNA form, the CDR3 reads TGTGCCAGCAGCTTAAGTCTAGCGCAAAACAATGAGCAGTTCTTC. The chain is built from TRBV7-2 and TRBJ2-1, with a weak D call TRBD2 (6 bases). The CDR3 runs 15 residues. Germline loops: CDR1 SGHTA, CDR2 FQGNSA. The V gene lost 2 bases and the J gene lost 5 bases, with 13 bases spanning the gap.

This clonotype was seen repeatedly, ten times or more. The chain recombines TRBV20-1 with TRBJ2-1, with 10 bases lining up with TRBD2. There are 14 residues in the CDR3. CDR1 and CDR2 from the germline V gene are DFQATT and SNEGSKA (reference sequence). The trim removed 5 bases at V and 5 bases at J, leaving 6 bases unmatched. In DNA, the CDR3 is TGCAGTGCTGTAAATAGCGGGAGGAACAATGAGCAGTTCTTC. Translation gives CSAVNSGRNNEQFF.

In its sample, this clonotype was seen many times. This chain joins TRBV6-2 or TRBV6-3 and TRBJ1-5, with a tentative D call TRBD1 (5 bases). Germline loops: CDR1 MNHEY, CDR2 SVGEGT. This CDR3 region has 16 residues. V lost 2 bases and J lost 4, with 15 bases in between. The CDR3 here is CASSYPGRRGNQPQHF. CDR3 DNA sequence: TGTGCCAGCAGTTACCCGGGACGGCGGGGGAATCAGCCCCAGCATTTT.

The chain employs TRBV19 and TRBJ1-5; D gene unclear. The germline CDR1 and CDR2 sequences are LNHDA and SQIVND (reference sequence). The germline V and J ends were trimmed by 4 bases and 4 bases, with 11 bases remaining between them. The CDR3 sequence is 14 residues long. Here the CDR3 reads CASSSTAGNQPQHF. The DNA for the CDR3 is TGTGCCAGTAGTAGTACGGCGGGGAATCAGCCCCAGCATTTT. The full variable domain, completed using reference TRBV19 and TRBJ1-5, is DGGITQSPKYLFRKEGQNVTLSCEQNLNHDAMYWYRQDPGQGLRLIYYSQIVNDFQKGDIAEGYSVSREKKESFPLTVTSAQKNPTAFYLCASSSTAGNQPQHFGDGTRLSIL.

In this sample, this clonotype turned up a few times. The gene calls are TRBV7-9 and TRBJ2-1, with D possibly TRBD1 on 7 matching bases. The CDR3 runs 16 residues. V dropped 5 bases and J dropped 7 bases, with 21 bases sitting between them. Germline-derived CDR1 and CDR2 are SEHNR and FQNEAQ (reference sequence). CDR3: CASSRAGISRGNEQFF. Here the CDR3 DNA reads TGTGCCAGCAGCCGTGCGGGAATCTCCAGGGGGAATGAGCAGTTCTTC. Looking up the rest from reference TRBV7-9 and TRBJ2-1 gives the full variable domain: DTGVSQNPRHKITKRGQNVTFRCDPISEHNRLYWYRQTLGQGPEFLTYFQNEAQLEKSRLLSDRFSAERPKGSFSTLEIQRTEQGDSAMYLCASSRAGISRGNEQFFGPGTRLTVL.

This clonotype came up many times. The V gene is TRBV6-1, the J gene TRBJ1-2, with D uncertain. The CDR3 is 12 amino acids. Germline V gene data show CDR1 as MNHNS and CDR2 as SASEGT. V shed 2 bases and J shed 8 bases, with 9 bases lying between them. The CDR3 sequence is CASSENPRGYTF. The CDR3 bases are TGTGCCAGCAGTGAAAACCCTAGGGGCTACACCTTC.

This clonotype was recorded a few times. Just one base apart from a much larger clone, this may be a read error. V usage is TRBV29-1 and J usage is TRBJ2-3, with D perhaps TRBD2 (5 bases). The CDR3 covers 11 residues. Germline V gene data show CDR1 as SQVTM and CDR2 as ANQGSEA. This chain's CDR3 is CGVIGADTQYF. Written as DNA, the CDR3 is TGCGGCGTTATCGGGGCAGATACGCAGTATTTT.

On this clonotype: Being one base from a much bigger clone, this may be a read error. V and J are TRBV5-1 and TRBJ1-5; 9 bases are shared with TRBD1. This CDR3 is built from 16 residues. The germline CDR1 and CDR2 sequences are SGHRS and YFSETQ. The CDR3 protein is CASSVAGQGSNRPQHF. The CDR3 region has the DNA TGCGCCAGCAGCGTCGCGGGACAGGGAAGCAATCGGCCCCAGCATTTT.

Ten or more counts support this clonotype. The chain has TRBV28 and TRBJ2-4; tentatively, D is TRBD1 (5 bases). Germline V gives CDR1 MDHEN, CDR2 SYDVKM. The CDR3 extends over 11 amino acids. V lost 9 bases to trimming and J lost 6 bases, with 9 bases between them. CDR3 sequence (DNA): TGTGCCAGTAAAACAGGAAACATTCAGTACTTC. It codes for CASKTGNIQYF.